These 19 T cell receptor beta chains originate from one sample sequenced in a study of blood T cell repertoires in COVID-19. The data were produced by immunoSEQ multiplex PCR, yet TCRdb's version contains in-frame clones alone and is incomplete. The table records tens of thousands of clones, approximately 72% of them present only once. Sequenced: peripheral blood. These receptors originate from a woman in her seventies with COVID-19, enrolled during active disease.

The chain has TRBV21-1 and TRBJ1-6; the D call TRBD1 from the table was never checked on the DNA. TRBV21-1 represents a pseudogene. This CDR3 is built from 16 residues. For the CDR3, the DNA is TGTGCCAGCAGCGCCACGGGCAGGGGGAACAATTCACCCCTCCACTTT. Its protein is CASSATGRGNNSPLHF.

V is TRBV21-1 and J is TRBJ2-6; TRBD2 is taken as the D call from the table, unchecked against the DNA. TRBV21-1 is a pseudogene. CDR3 length: 18 residues. The CDR3 DNA follows: TGTGCCAGCAGCAAAGAGGGACTAGCGGTGTCCGGGGCCAACGTCCTGACTTTC. This gives the protein CASSKEGLAVSGANVLTF.

The CDR3 reads CASSYDRGQDTQYF. The CDR3 DNA is TGTGCCAGCAGCTATGACAGGGGGCAAGATACGCAGTATTTT. The chain recombines TRBV11-2 with TRBJ2-3, with 10 bases matching TRBD1. The CDR3 runs to 14 residues. The germline V gene encodes CDR1 SGHAT and CDR2 FQNNGV. J lost 5 bases, V lost 4 bases, and 3 bases had no gene match. Full variable domain (remainder filled in from reference TRBV11-2 and TRBJ2-3): EAGVAQSPRYKIIEKRQSVAFWCNPISGHATLYWYQQILGQGPKLLIQFQNNGVVDDSQLPKDRFSAERLKGVDSTLKIQPAKLEDSAVYLCASSYDRGQDTQYFGPGTRLTVL.

The rearrangement joins TRBV2 to TRBJ2-2, with TRBD2 identical over 11 bases. The germline V gene has CDR1 SNHLY and CDR2 FYNNEI. Trimming cost V 6 bases and J 4 bases; bases outside gene matches: 10. This CDR3 has 17 residues. The CDR3 reads CASRDGPSGRSTGELFF. The CDR3 nucleotides read TGTGCCAGCAGGGACGGGCCTAGCGGGAGGAGCACCGGGGAGCTGTTTTTT.

This sequence joins TRBV6-5 and TRBJ1-1; 7 bases are shared with TRBD1. V was pared by 6 bases and J by 2 bases, with 6 bases of the junction left unmatched. The CDR3 extends over 14 amino acids. Germline CDR1 reads MNHEY; CDR2 reads SVGAGI. In DNA form, the CDR3 reads TGTGCCAGCAGACTAGGGACAGCAAACACTGAAGCTTTCTTT. Its translation: CASRLGTANTEAFF.

The chain carries TRBV7-2 and TRBJ1-2; D remains unclear. Looked up from germline, CDR1 is SGHTA and CDR2 is FQGNSA. Trimming shortened V by 9 bases and J by 0 bases, and 5 bases separated the two germline ends. The CDR3 sequence is 11 residues long. The DNA for the CDR3 is TGTGCCAGTACAGCTAACTATGGCTACACCTTC. Its translation: CASTANYGYTF.

This clone has more than one count but fewer than ten. This sequence joins TRBV7-7 and TRBJ2-5; weak D call: TRBD2 (7 bases). Germline V CDR1 and CDR2: SSHAT, FNYEAQ (reference sequence). This CDR3 region has 16 residues. V was clipped by 2 bases and J by 5 bases, with 18 bases between them. In nucleotides, the CDR3 is TGTGCCAGCAGCTTAAGGGCGGGGGCTAGCGTGGAGACCCAGTACTTC. Translated, it gives CASSLRAGASVETQYF. Looking up the rest from reference TRBV7-7 and TRBJ2-5 gives the full variable domain: GAGVSQSPRYKVTKRGQDVTLRCDPISSHATLYWYQQALGQGPEFLTYFNYEAQPDKSGLPSDRFSAERPEGSISTLTIQRTEQRDSAMYRCASSLRAGASVETQYFGPGTRLLVL.

This clone was counted only a few times. This rearrangement joins TRBV18 to TRBJ2-3, with TRBD1 as a possible D gene (6 bases). The germline V and J ends were trimmed by 5 bases and 2 bases, with 14 bases remaining between them. Germline CDR1 is KGHSH and CDR2 is LQKENI. This CDR3 has 15 amino acids. The CDR3 DNA follows: TGTGCCAGCTCATACGCCGGGACACCCACAGATACGCAGTATTTT. It is translated as CASSYAGTPTDTQYF.

This chain joins TRBV6-2 or TRBV6-3 and TRBJ2-1; possibly TRBD2 for D (6 bases). CDR1 MNHEY and CDR2 SVGEGT come from the germline V gene. The length of the CDR3 is 18 residues. The V end was cut by 2 bases, the J end by 15 bases, with 32 bases between. The CDR3 DNA follows: TGTGCCAGCAGTTACGGGTTGCCGGGGAGGAGGTCCAACGTCCGGAGGTTCTTC. Its protein product is CASSYGLPGRRSNVRRFF.

The V call is TRBV5-4, the J call TRBJ1-2, with 12 bases fitting TRBD1. The junction had 12 bases not matched to a gene; V was cut back by 4 bases and J by 5 bases. Germline CDR1 reads SGHNT; CDR2 reads YYREEE (reference sequence). The CDR3 is 17 amino acids. CDR3 sequence reads: CASSAGTGGLASYGYTF. As DNA, the CDR3 is TGTGCCAGCAGCGCCGGGACAGGGGGCCTTGCATCATATGGCTACACCTTC.

V gene TRBV10-3 combines with J gene TRBJ1-6; 11 bases are a match to TRBD1. Germline V gives CDR1 ENHRY, CDR2 SYGVKD. The CDR3 runs to 18 residues. Trimming at V came to 2 bases and at J to 7 bases, leaving 10 bases not matched to a gene. CDR3 region: CAISELTGTGGQNSPLHF. The CDR3 nucleotides are TGTGCCATCAGTGAGCTAACCGGGACAGGGGGGCAAAATTCACCCCTCCACTTT.

This chain joins TRBV19 and TRBJ1-5; TRBD1 matches at 10 bases. Per germline, CDR1 LNHDA and CDR2 SQIVND (reference sequence). V dropped 6 bases and J dropped 2; count of bases not matched to a gene: 10. The CDR3 runs 17 residues. DNA for the CDR3: TGTGCCAGTAGATCAGACAGGGGGCGAGGGGGCAATCAGCCCCAGCATTTT. It is translated as CASRSDRGRGGNQPQHF.

The chain couples TRBV7-2 to TRBJ2-1, with 12 bases fitting TRBD1. The germline V gene encodes CDR1 SGHTA and CDR2 FQGNSA. The CDR3 covers 14 residues. Trimming took 7 bases from V and 7 from J; bases not matched to a gene: 5. CDR3 nucleotide sequence: TGTGCCAGCACGGGGGGACAGGGGGCTAATGAGCAGTTCTTC. It codes for CASTGGQGANEQFF.

The chain recombines TRBV3-1 (or the pseudogene TRBV3-2) with TRBJ2-2, with 8 bases matching TRBD1. J gave up 6 bases and V 3 bases, and 3 bases lay outside the gene matches. Germline V gene data show CDR1 as LGHDT and CDR2 as YNNKEL (reference sequence). The CDR3 is made up of 14 amino acids. The CDR3 loop is CASSHVQGAGELFF. CDR3 DNA: TGTGCCAGCAGCCACGTACAGGGGGCCGGGGAGCTGTTTTTT.

J is TRBJ2-5 and V is TRBV19; possible D gene TRBD1, 5 bases. This CDR3 has 15 residues. From germline, CDR1 is LNHDA and CDR2 SQIVND (reference sequence). Deletions cut 5 bases from V and 5 bases from J, with 18 bases between. In DNA, the CDR3 is TGTGCCAGTAGTCCTGGGTCCAGGGCTTTTGAGACCCAGTACTTC. It translates to CASSPGSRAFETQYF.

V and J are TRBV24-1 and TRBJ1-2; the D is unclear. Trimming removed 2 bases at V and 8 bases at J, with 11 bases between. The germline CDR1 and CDR2 sequences are KGHDR and SFDVKD. The CDR3 length is 13 residues. The CDR3 here is CATSDWAGLGYTF. For the CDR3, the DNA is TGTGCCACCAGTGATTGGGCAGGACTGGGCTACACCTTC.

The chain links TRBV21-1 to TRBJ2-7; the table assigns TRBD2, which was not confirmed against the DNA. TRBV21-1 is given as a pseudogene. CDR3 size: 16 residues. The CDR3 DNA follows: TGTGCCAGGGTGGGGGGACCGTTTCGGAGCTCCTACGAGCAGTACTTC. This encodes CARVGGPFRSSYEQYF.

This clone has just one count. The CDR3 loop reads CASSQQGWELFF. DNA for the CDR3: TGTGCCAGCAGCCAACAGGGATGGGAACTGTTTTTT. V gene TRBV7-2 combines with J gene TRBJ1-4; D might be TRBD1 (6 bases). The germline V gene has CDR1 SGHTA and CDR2 FQGNSA. Between the trimmed V and J ends, which lost 5 bases and 12 bases, there was a span of 13 bases. The CDR3 extends over 12 amino acids.

In its sample, this clone was seen a few times. The V call is TRBV18, the J call TRBJ2-4, with 8 positions matching TRBD1. In germline, CDR1 is KGHSH, CDR2 LQKENI. The V and J ends lost 1 base and 8 bases, in that order; junction bases with no gene match: 10. This CDR3 is built from 16 residues. CDR3 protein: CASSPRQGARLDIQYF. The CDR3 DNA sequence: TGTGCCAGCTCACCACGGCAGGGGGCGAGGTTGGACATTCAGTACTTC.